One T cell receptor beta chain is described in this entry. The source of the sample is a study of cytomegalovirus exposure and HLA in healthy donors. Amplification used 60 Vbeta primers and 13 Jbeta primers. Some clones are missing from TCRdb's copy, which holds only in-frame ones; the method was immunoSEQ multiplex PCR. The profile shows about 70,000 clones, 62% of them singletons. The specimen was PBMCs. This clonotype was obtained from a man aged 25 to 45 in good health and CMV-seronegative.

The CDR3 is CASSLGQGSTDTQYF. The CDR3 nucleotides read TGTGCCAGCAGCTTAGGACAGGGAAGCACAGATACGCAGTATTTT. The rearrangement joins TRBV13 to TRBJ2-3, with a possible D match to TRBD1 (6 bases). CDR1 is PRHDT, CDR2 FYEKMQ, per germline (reference sequence). The ends were cut back, 0 bases at V and 0 bases at J, with 7 bases in the middle. The CDR3 sequence is 15 residues long.